Listed here are 26 T cell receptor beta chains from one sample, sequenced in a study of cytomegalovirus exposure and HLA in healthy donors. This table comes from immunoSEQ multiplex PCR, and its TCRdb copy is limited to in-frame clones, with some not included. Here the sample spans roughly 130,000 clones, 70% to 90% being singletons. Input material: PBMCs. These receptors were collected from a woman in her twenties or thirties in good health and CMV-seronegative.

Of note for this clone: At one end the junction does not follow the germline gene, possibly because of a read error. At the DNA level, this CDR3 is encoded by other sequences in the same sample as well. The chain has TRBV29-1 and TRBJ1-1; D might be TRBD1 (5 bases). The CDR3 consists of 17 residues. Germline values: CDR1 SQVTM, CDR2 ANQGSEA. The CDR3 region has the DNA TGCAGCGTCCTACGTAGGGGCCCCATTGAATTGAATACTGAAGCTTTCTTT. Amino acid sequence: CSVLRRGPIELNTEAFF.

This rearrangement joins TRBV4-1 to TRBJ1-2; 7 nucleotides line up with TRBD1. Germline V lookup: CDR1 MGHRA, CDR2 YSYEKL. V gave up 5 bases and J gave up 4 bases; unmatched junction bases: 7. This CDR3 is 14 amino acids long. CDR3 sequence reads: CASSSQTGTYGYTF. The CDR3 DNA is TGCGCCAGCAGCTCTCAGACAGGGACCTATGGCTACACCTTC.

This clone showed up just once. CDR3 sequence reads: CASNLPGGSYEQYF. The CDR3 DNA is TGTGCCAGCAATCTCCCAGGAGGCTCCTACGAGCAGTACTTC. The chain couples TRBV6-6 to TRBJ2-7, with D maybe TRBD2 (5 bases). The CDR3 spans 14 residues. Trimming took off 7 bases at V and 0 bases at J, with 13 bases between the two ends. From germline, CDR1 is MNHNY and CDR2 SVGAGI (reference sequence).

This rearrangement joins TRBV6-6 to TRBJ1-6; tentatively, D is TRBD1 (6 bases). Germline V gene sequence: CDR1 MNHNY, CDR2 SVGAGI (reference sequence). There are 15 residues in the CDR3. The V gene lost 5 bases and the J gene lost 5 bases, with 13 bases spanning the gap. CDR3 in DNA: TGTGCCAGCAGTAAACAGGGCAGAGATAATTCACCCCTCCACTTT. This encodes CASSKQGRDNSPLHF.

The genes are TRBV25-1 and TRBJ1-6, with D possibly being TRBD1 (5 bases). V dropped 4 bases and J dropped 9 bases, with 13 bases sitting between them. Germline CDR1 and CDR2: MGHDK and SYGVNS. The CDR3 has 14 amino acids. The CDR3: CASSGDSMISPLHF. CDR3 bases: TGTGCCAGCAGTGGAGACAGCATGATTTCACCCCTCCACTTT.

The rearrangement uses TRBV7-3 and TRBJ2-4; D is unclear. Per the germline V gene, CDR1 is SGHTA and CDR2 is FQGTGA. Trimming took off 0 bases at V and 6 bases at J, with 6 bases between the two ends. The CDR3 is 13 amino acids. The CDR3 spells CASSLTAGNIQYF. CDR3 bases: TGTGCCAGCAGCTTAACGGCAGGAAACATTCAGTACTTC.

The V call is TRBV6-5, the J call TRBJ2-7; D possibly corresponds to TRBD2 (6 bases). Trimming pared 8 bases from V and 7 bases from J, leaving 24 bases between. This CDR3 region has 15 residues. CDR1 MNHEY and CDR2 SVGAGI come from the germline V gene. This CDR3 reads CASSLVGTPGYEQYF. CDR3 in DNA: TGTGCCAGCTCACTCGTCGGGACTCCCGGTTATGAGCAGTACTTC.

This sequence joins TRBV6-5 and TRBJ1-1; 7 bases match TRBD1. Germline V gives CDR1 MNHEY, CDR2 SVGAGI. V shed 6 bases and J 6 bases; nucleotides not matched to a gene: 10. The CDR3 length is 14 residues. The CDR3 loop reads CASSLDRVRAEAFF. The CDR3 DNA follows: TGTGCCAGCAGCTTAGACAGGGTTCGTGCTGAAGCTTTCTTT.

The CDR3 loop is CASSLGGGGAYYGYTF. The CDR3 nucleotides read TGTGCCAGCAGTTTAGGCGGGGGGGGCGCTTATTATGGCTACACCTTC. The rearrangement uses TRBV28 and TRBJ1-2, with TRBD1 as a possible D gene (6 bases). Germline V gene data show CDR1 as MDHEN and CDR2 as SYDVKM. The CDR3 has 16 amino acids. V was clipped by 2 bases and J by 5 bases, with 18 bases between them.

V and J are TRBV5-1 and TRBJ2-7; 8 bases map to TRBD2. Germline CDR1 SGHRS, CDR2 YFSETQ. This CDR3 spans 14 amino acids. V lost 4 bases, J lost 6 bases, and 9 bases stayed unmatched. CDR3 in amino acids: CASSGERGPTEQYF. DNA for the CDR3: TGCGCCAGCAGCGGGGAGCGGGGGCCCACCGAGCAGTACTTC.

Only a few counts were recorded for this clone. The chain has TRBV27 and TRBJ1-5; D gene ambiguous. The CDR3 length is 12 residues. Between the trimmed V and J ends, which lost 3 bases and 6 bases, there was a span of 6 bases. Per germline, CDR1 MNHEY and CDR2 SMNVEV (reference sequence). This CDR3 reads CASSFSGQPQHF. The CDR3 coding sequence is TGTGCCAGCAGTTTTTCCGGTCAGCCCCAGCATTTT.

The sample holds a few counts of this clone. This rearrangement joins TRBV7-2 to TRBJ2-3, with D possibly matching TRBD2 (5 bases). With 5 bases removed from V and 1 base from J, the gap between germline ends came to 13 bases. Germline CDR1 and CDR2: SGHTA and FQGNSA. The CDR3 is 15 residues long. CDR3 nucleotides: TGTGCCAGCAGCCCGAATCTCGGGGGCACAGATACGCAGTATTTT. Protein: CASSPNLGGTDTQYF.

This sequence joins TRBV6-1 and TRBJ1-1; D might be TRBD1 (5 bases). Trimming stripped 2 bases from V and 5 bases from J, with 12 bases between. The CDR3 runs 14 residues. The germline V gene encodes CDR1 MNHNS and CDR2 SASEGT. This CDR3 reads CASSEHGGRTEAFF. In nucleotides, the CDR3 is TGTGCCAGCAGTGAACACGGGGGGAGAACTGAAGCTTTCTTT.

The chain links TRBV2 to TRBJ1-5; a possible D gene is TRBD1 (6 bases). The CDR3 consists of 14 residues. Germline loops: CDR1 SNHLY, CDR2 FYNNEI. Trimming cost V 7 bases and J 5 bases, with 15 bases left between them. As DNA, the CDR3 is TGTGCCAGCACCTTGGACAGTCAAGATCAGCCCCAGCATTTT. Translating gives CASTLDSQDQPQHF.

This sequence joins TRBV11-1 and TRBJ2-3; 8 nucleotides align to TRBD2. Losses at the gene ends were 2 bases for V and 0 bases for J; bases not matched to a gene: 10. The germline CDR1 and CDR2 sequences are SGHAT and FQDESV (reference sequence). The CDR3 covers 18 residues. CDR3 amino acids: CASSLRFGTGGSTDTQYF. As DNA, the CDR3 is TGTGCCAGCAGCTTACGGTTTGGTACGGGGGGGAGCACAGATACGCAGTATTTT.

The CDR3 here is CASSFGTGANYGYTF. The CDR3 DNA follows: TGTGCCAGCAGCTTCGGGACAGGAGCTAACTATGGCTACACCTTC. The chain is built from TRBV7-9 and TRBJ1-2; TRBD1 matches 8 bases. This CDR3 spans 15 amino acids. Per germline, CDR1 SEHNR and CDR2 FQNEAQ (reference sequence). V lost 3 bases and J lost 0; bases outside the gene matches: 3.

The chain combines TRBV5-6 with TRBJ2-2, with D perhaps TRBD2 (5 bases). The CDR3 contains 15 residues. CDR1 SGHDT and CDR2 YYEEEE come from the germline V gene. With 5 bases removed from V and 2 bases from J, the gap between germline ends came to 13 bases. This chain's CDR3 is CASSPPSGNTGELFF. The CDR3 region has the DNA TGTGCCAGCAGTCCACCCTCGGGAAACACCGGGGAGCTGTTTTTT.

The genes are TRBV30 and TRBJ1-5, with D possibly matching TRBD1 (6 bases). CDR3 length: 18 residues. Trimming removed 5 bases at V and 1 base at J, with 24 bases between. Looked up from germline, CDR1 is GTSNPN and CDR2 is SVGIG (reference sequence). The CDR3 sequence is CAWEILRQDLISNQPQHF. The CDR3 DNA is TGTGCCTGGGAAATTCTGAGACAGGACCTTATCAGCAATCAGCCCCAGCATTTT.

The chain links TRBV7-6 to TRBJ2-1; 14 bases match TRBD2. Germline lookup yields CDR1 SGHVS and CDR2 FNYEAQ. This CDR3 contains 18 residues. V lost 5 bases, J lost 4 bases, and 10 bases stayed unmatched. The CDR3 nucleotides read TGTGCCAGCAGCCCCTGGACTAGCGGGGGGCGTCCGTACAATGAGCAGTTCTTC. As protein: CASSPWTSGGRPYNEQFF.

The V gene is TRBV18, the J gene TRBJ2-7; TRBD1 aligns across 9 bases. The CDR3 runs 15 residues. Trimming took 0 bases from V and 2 from J; bases not matched to a gene: 2. Germline-derived CDR1 and CDR2 are KGHSH and LQKENI. The CDR3 nucleotides are TGTGCCAGCTCACCACCGGGACAGGGCACCTACGAGCAGTACTTC. This codes for CASSPPGQGTYEQYF.

This chain uses TRBV5-6 with TRBJ1-2; 8 bases line up with TRBD1. V gave up 4 bases and J gave up 8 bases; unmatched junction bases: 7. Germline CDR1 SGHDT, CDR2 YYEEEE. The CDR3 is made up of 13 amino acids. CDR3 amino acids: CASSTGGHQGYTF. The DNA for the CDR3 is TGTGCCAGCAGCACAGGGGGGCATCAGGGCTACACCTTC.

The J gene is TRBJ1-1, the V gene TRBV2, with 7 bases matching TRBD1. Looked up from germline, CDR1 is SNHLY and CDR2 is FYNNEI. CDR3 length equals 14 residues. V gave up 6 bases and J gave up 6 bases; unmatched junction bases: 10. CDR3 coding DNA: TGTGCCAGCAGACCTCGGGACAGTATATCTGAAGCTTTCTTT. It specifies CASRPRDSISEAFF.

The chain employs TRBV5-1 and TRBJ1-4; 7 nucleotides align to TRBD1. The CDR3 has 16 residues. J gave up 7 bases and V 4 bases, and 13 bases lay outside the gene matches. CDR1 and CDR2 from the germline V gene are SGHRS and YFSETQ. The DNA of the CDR3 is TGCGCCAGCAGCCCCGGGACAGATGCGATGGGTGAAAAACTGTTTTTT. Amino acids: CASSPGTDAMGEKLFF. Full variable domain (missing parts from reference TRBV5-1 and TRBJ1-4): KAGVTQTPRYLIKTRGQQVTLSCSPISGHRSVSWYQQTPGQGLQFLFEYFSETQRNKGNFPGRFSGRQFSNSRSEMNVSTLELGDSALYLCASSPGTDAMGEKLFFGSGTQLSVL.

The chain has TRBV18 and TRBJ2-1; D is possibly TRBD1 (5 bases). The V and J ends lost 2 bases and 6 bases respectively, with 11 bases between them. The CDR3 spans 14 residues. Germline CDR1 reads KGHSH; CDR2 reads LQKENI. The CDR3 loop is CASSPGAGSNEQFF. CDR3 sequence (DNA): TGTGCCAGCTCACCAGGGGCAGGGTCCAATGAGCAGTTCTTC.

The genes are TRBV27 and TRBJ1-2; TRBD1 matches 8 bases. The CDR3 sequence is 15 residues long. After removal of 5 bases from V and 5 bases from J, the junction contained 10 bases not matched to a gene. Germline V gene lookup returns CDR1 MNHEY and CDR2 SMNVEV (reference sequence). CDR3 region: CASSPTWTGKYGYTF. The DNA for the CDR3 is TGTGCCAGCAGTCCCACCTGGACAGGGAAATATGGCTACACCTTC.

The chain couples TRBV29-1 to TRBJ2-3, with TRBD1 matching 7 bases. Germline-derived CDR1 and CDR2 are SQVTM and ANQGSEA. This CDR3 has 13 residues. V shed 2 bases, J shed 10 bases, and the junction held 9 bases outside the gene matches. The CDR3 nucleotides read TGCAGCGTTGAATTTCTAGGGCAGGGGGCGCAGTATTTT. Translation gives CSVEFLGQGAQYF.